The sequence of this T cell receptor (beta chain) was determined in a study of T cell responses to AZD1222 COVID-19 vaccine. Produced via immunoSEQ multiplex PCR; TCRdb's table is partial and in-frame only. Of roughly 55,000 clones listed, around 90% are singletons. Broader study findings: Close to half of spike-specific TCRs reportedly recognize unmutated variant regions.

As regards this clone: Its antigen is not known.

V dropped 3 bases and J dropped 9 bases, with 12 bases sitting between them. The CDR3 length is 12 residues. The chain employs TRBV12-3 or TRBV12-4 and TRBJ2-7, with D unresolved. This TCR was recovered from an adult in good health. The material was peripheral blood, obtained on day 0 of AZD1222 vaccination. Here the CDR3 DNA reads TGTGCCAGCAGTTTCCCTCCGTCGGGGCAGTACTTC. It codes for CASSFPPSGQYF.